This T cell receptor (beta chain) was retrieved from a study of tumour-infiltrating T cells in Burkitt lymphoma. Study-level background: Survival, overall and progression-free, tracked with productive clonality.

Germline CDR1 is MNHEY and CDR2 is SMNVEV (reference sequence). The CDR3 runs 15 residues. Unmatched junction bases numbered 11, after V lost 5 bases and J lost 8 bases. Clones were read by immunoSEQ multiplex PCR, and TCRdb kept only the in-frame ones, dropping some. Of approximately 15,000 clones in the sample, approximately 28% were seen once. This clone was picked up a small number of times. The TCR was taken from a human donor with diffuse large B-cell lymphoma. The chain combines TRBV27 with TRBJ2-1; TRBD1 matches 8 bases. The sample taken for sequencing was tumor tissue. The CDR3 sequence is CASSILGQDRDEQFF. The CDR3 DNA follows: TGTGCCAGCAGTATACTCGGACAGGACAGGGATGAGCAGTTCTTC.